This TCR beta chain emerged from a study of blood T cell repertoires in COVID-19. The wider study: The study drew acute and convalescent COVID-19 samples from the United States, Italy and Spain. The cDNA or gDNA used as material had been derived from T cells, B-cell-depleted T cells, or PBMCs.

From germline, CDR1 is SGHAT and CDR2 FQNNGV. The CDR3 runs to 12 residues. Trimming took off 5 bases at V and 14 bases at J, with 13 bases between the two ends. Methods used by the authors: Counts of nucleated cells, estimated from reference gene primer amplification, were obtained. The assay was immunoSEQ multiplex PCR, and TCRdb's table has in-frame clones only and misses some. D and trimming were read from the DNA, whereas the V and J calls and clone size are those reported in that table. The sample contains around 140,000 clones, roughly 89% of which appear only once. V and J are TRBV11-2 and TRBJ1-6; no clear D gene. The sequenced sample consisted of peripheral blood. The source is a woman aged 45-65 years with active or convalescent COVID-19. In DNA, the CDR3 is TGTGCCAGCAGCCCCCGCTATAGCTCCCTCCACTTT. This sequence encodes CASSPRYSSLHF.